A selection of T cell receptor beta chains follows, all from one sample in a study of immune evolution from preneoplasia to lung adenocarcinoma. This table comes from immunoSEQ multiplex PCR, and its TCRdb copy is limited to in-frame clones, with some not included. The data contain about 5,000 clones, 78% of them seen just once; the ten biggest clones take up around 9.1%. Material: FFPE normal lung tissue adjacent to the tumor. These receptors came from a person over 45 with lung adenocarcinoma. Both conserved end residues are part of each CDR3. The order of the fields is CDR3 length, J gene, clone size, V gene, D gene, CDR3 protein, CDR3 DNA. A D gene is named only where the DNA matches it firmly. The size field is filled for only some rows; it gives once, few, many or a size class.

cdr3_length: 14
j_call: TRBJ2-1
clone_size: .
v_call: TRBV28
d_call: TRBD1
cdr3_aa: CASSTGRQGAGQFF
cdr3_nt: TGTGCCAGCAGCACTGGGCGGCAGGGGGCCGGGCAGTTCTTC

cdr3_length: 14
j_call: TRBJ2-5
clone_size: .
v_call: TRBV5-4
d_call: TRBD2
cdr3_aa: CASSSGLAQETQYF
cdr3_nt: TGTGCCAGCAGTTCGGGACTAGCCCAAGAGACCCAGTACTTC

cdr3_length: 14
j_call: TRBJ2-7
clone_size: .
v_call: TRBV6-5
d_call: .
cdr3_aa: CASSYSRRHYEQYF
cdr3_nt: TGTGCCAGCAGTTACTCGCGGCGGCACTACGAGCAGTACTTC

cdr3_length: 14
j_call: TRBJ2-5
clone_size: .
v_call: TRBV28
d_call: .
cdr3_aa: CASSLLGEGETQYF
cdr3_nt: TGTGCCAGCAGTTTGCTAGGGGAAGGGGAGACCCAGTACTTC

cdr3_length: 13
j_call: TRBJ1-5
clone_size: .
v_call: TRBV29-1
d_call: .
cdr3_aa: CSVRETDNQPQHF
cdr3_nt: TGCAGCGTTCGTGAGACAGACAATCAGCCCCAGCATTTT

cdr3_length: 15
j_call: TRBJ2-1
clone_size: .
v_call: TRBV7-6
d_call: .
cdr3_aa: CASSLSNLPRAEQFF
cdr3_nt: TGTGCCAGCAGCTTAAGTAACCTCCCCCGGGCTGAGCAGTTCTTC

cdr3_length: 14
j_call: TRBJ2-7
clone_size: .
v_call: TRBV28
d_call: .
cdr3_aa: CASTTLGAVYEQYF
cdr3_nt: TGTGCCAGCACCACTTTGGGGGCGGTCTACGAGCAGTACTTC

cdr3_length: 14
j_call: TRBJ2-5
clone_size: once
v_call: TRBV18
d_call: TRBD1
cdr3_aa: CASSPSGQGETQYF
cdr3_nt: TGTGCCAGCTCACCATCCGGACAGGGGGAGACCCAGTACTTC

cdr3_length: 17
j_call: TRBJ2-1
clone_size: .
v_call: TRBV27
d_call: TRBD1
cdr3_aa: CASSLSGQGYLYNEQFF
cdr3_nt: TGTGCCAGCAGTTTATCCGGACAGGGTTACCTCTACAATGAGCAGTTCTTC

cdr3_length: 15
j_call: TRBJ2-5
clone_size: .
v_call: TRBV6-5
d_call: TRBD1
cdr3_aa: CASSPLQGYQETQYF
cdr3_nt: TGTGCCAGCAGTCCCCTACAGGGGTACCAAGAGACCCAGTACTTC

cdr3_length: 12
j_call: TRBJ1-1
clone_size: few
v_call: TRBV27
d_call: .
cdr3_aa: CASSYGSAEAFF
cdr3_nt: TGTGCCAGCAGTTACGGTAGCGCTGAAGCTTTCTTT

cdr3_length: 13
j_call: TRBJ2-5
clone_size: .
v_call: TRBV11-2
d_call: TRBD2
cdr3_aa: CASSPGLAGTQYF
cdr3_nt: TGTGCCAGCAGCCCCGGACTAGCGGGAACCCAGTACTTC

cdr3_length: 12
j_call: TRBJ2-7
clone_size: once
v_call: TRBV18
d_call: .
cdr3_aa: CASSQGRDEQYF
cdr3_nt: TGTGCCAGCTCACAAGGACGGGACGAGCAGTACTTC

cdr3_length: 14
j_call: TRBJ2-5
clone_size: .
v_call: TRBV6-6
d_call: .
cdr3_aa: CASSALRSQETQYF
cdr3_nt: TGTGCCAGCAGCGCGTTACGGTCACAAGAGACCCAGTACTTC

cdr3_length: 15
j_call: TRBJ1-3
clone_size: .
v_call: TRBV6-5
d_call: .
cdr3_aa: CASRGAGVYGNTIYF
cdr3_nt: TGTGCCAGCAGGGGTGCCGGAGTGTACGGAAACACCATATATTTT

cdr3_length: 15
j_call: TRBJ1-4
clone_size: .
v_call: TRBV7-2
d_call: .
cdr3_aa: CASSFQAATNEKLFF
cdr3_nt: TGTGCCAGCAGCTTTCAGGCCGCAACTAATGAAAAACTGTTTTTT

cdr3_length: 11
j_call: TRBJ2-1
clone_size: few
v_call: TRBV6-1
d_call: .
cdr3_aa: CASSRNNEQFF
cdr3_nt: TGTGCCAGCAGTCGGAATAATGAGCAGTTCTTC

cdr3_length: 14
j_call: TRBJ2-4
clone_size: .
v_call: TRBV6-1
d_call: .
cdr3_aa: CASSLGDFGNIQYF
cdr3_nt: TGTGCCAGCAGTCTTGGGGATTTTGGGAACATTCAGTACTTC

cdr3_length: 16
j_call: TRBJ2-3
clone_size: .
v_call: TRBV28
d_call: .
cdr3_aa: CASSLGVALGTDTQYF
cdr3_nt: TGTGCCAGCAGTTTGGGAGTAGCGCTTGGCACAGATACGCAGTATTTT

cdr3_length: 13
j_call: TRBJ2-3
clone_size: .
v_call: TRBV9
d_call: .
cdr3_aa: CASSVGGTDTQYF
cdr3_nt: TGTGCCAGCAGCGTGGGGGGTACCGATACGCAGTATTTT

cdr3_length: 14
j_call: TRBJ1-2
clone_size: .
v_call: TRBV19
d_call: TRBD1
cdr3_aa: CASSIGGQGSGYTF
cdr3_nt: TGTGCCAGTAGTATAGGCGGACAGGGAAGTGGCTACACCTTC

cdr3_length: 15
j_call: TRBJ2-7
clone_size: .
v_call: TRBV27
d_call: TRBD2
cdr3_aa: CASSSVAGGFQTQYF
cdr3_nt: TGTGCCAGCAGTTCGGTAGCGGGAGGTTTCCAGACGCAGTACTTC

cdr3_length: 13
j_call: TRBJ2-7
clone_size: .
v_call: TRBV10-1
d_call: .
cdr3_aa: CASSEELMGEQYF
cdr3_nt: TGCGCCAGCAGTGAGGAATTGATGGGCGAGCAGTACTTC

cdr3_length: 15
j_call: TRBJ2-7
clone_size: few
v_call: TRBV2
d_call: TRBD1
cdr3_aa: CASSAGQVLPSEQYF
cdr3_nt: TGTGCCAGCAGTGCGGGACAGGTTCTCCCCAGCGAGCAGTACTTC

cdr3_length: 12
j_call: TRBJ1-2
clone_size: few
v_call: TRBV29-1
d_call: TRBD1
cdr3_aa: CSVEGGGIGYTF
cdr3_nt: TGCAGCGTTGAGGGAGGGGGCATTGGCTACACCTTC

cdr3_length: 13
j_call: TRBJ2-7
clone_size: .
v_call: TRBV28
d_call: .
cdr3_aa: CASRMGGTYEQYF
cdr3_nt: TGTGCCAGCAGGATGGGCGGGACCTACGAGCAGTACTTC

cdr3_length: 12
j_call: TRBJ2-7
clone_size: .
v_call: TRBV29-1
d_call: .
cdr3_aa: CSVGGDTFEQYF
cdr3_nt: TGCAGCGTGGGGGGGGACACCTTCGAGCAGTACTTC

cdr3_length: 15
j_call: TRBJ1-2
clone_size: .
v_call: TRBV25-1
d_call: .
cdr3_aa: CASSGTGGRNYGYTF
cdr3_nt: TGTGCCAGCAGTGGGACGGGGGGGAGGAACTATGGCTACACCTTC

cdr3_length: 12
j_call: TRBJ2-1
clone_size: .
v_call: TRBV30
d_call: .
cdr3_aa: CAWSPGFREQFF
cdr3_nt: TGTGCCTGGAGTCCAGGGTTCCGTGAGCAGTTCTTC